The entry below describes one T cell receptor (beta chain). The antigen remains undetermined. The method was immunoSEQ multiplex PCR; TCRdb's version includes in-frame clones alone and lacks a portion of them. Of more than 400,000 clones in the sample, about 85% were seen once. The data stem from a study of shared clonotypes between healthy human individuals. Points from the study as a whole: Blood was the only sampled material, and tissue repertoires likely differ.

Each sample came from a Caucasian adult donor living in Nashville, Tennessee. This CDR3 has 16 residues. The ends were cut back, 1 base at V and 3 bases at J, with 15 bases in the middle. Looked up from germline, CDR1 is SEHNR and CDR2 is FQNEAQ (reference sequence). The receptor was derived from a woman aged 35 to 49 in good health. Some clones in this sample may be carry-over from other donors' samples. The chain recombines TRBV7-9 with TRBJ1-2; unclear D gene. Material: PBMCs. CDR3 nucleotide sequence: TGTGCCAGCAGCTTAGTCCCGACCTTTTTTGACTATGGCTACACCTTC. Amino acids: CASSLVPTFFDYGYTF.